The sequence of this T cell receptor (beta chain) was determined in a study of T cell changes during pregnancy in multiple sclerosis. The germline V and J ends were trimmed by 0 bases and 3 bases, with 9 bases remaining between them. The length of the CDR3 is 14 residues. Germline CDR1 reads SGDLS; CDR2 reads YYNGEE. Data came from immunoSEQ multiplex PCR; TCRdb stores just in-frame clones and leaves some out. Found here are 37,000 or so clones, roughly nine tenths of them singletons; the top ten hold 0.45% to 0.6%. The TCR comes from a female donor with multiple sclerosis, enrolled in a pregnancy study. This specimen consisted of CD4+ T cells from peripheral blood mononuclear cells, obtained in the first trimester of pregnancy. The chain couples TRBV9 to TRBJ1-1, with D unresolved. CDR3 sequence (DNA): TGTGCCAGCAGCGTAGGAGGTTACGACACTGAAGCTTTCTTT. Translating gives CASSVGGYDTEAFF.